The source of this T cell receptor beta chain is a study of human T cells and chemical hapten exposure. Comment on this clonotype: A much larger clone sits a single nucleotide away, making a read error possible.

TCRdb ran MiXCR on the RACE reads and lists one entry per CDR3 protein. The sample contains about 120,000 distinct CDR3 sequences, around an eighth of which appear only once. Indicated time point: patch test 1, 2 weeks after DPC sensitization. As to treatment: therapeutic diphenylcyclopropenone sensitization with weekly scalp DPC. Trimming removed 7 bases at V and 9 bases at J, with 16 bases between. The CDR3 has 13 residues. Germline CDR1 reads MNHNY; CDR2 reads SVGAGI (reference sequence). The input for sequencing was whole blood, taken in connection with sensitization to the hapten diphenylcyclopropenone (DPC). The receptor was derived from a woman aged 45-65 years with alopecia areata. Some clones in this sample may be carry-over from other donors' samples. This rearrangement joins TRBV6-6 to TRBJ2-1; D not resolved. CDR3 DNA sequence: TGTGCCAGCACTGTCTCGTCTATAGCTGAGCAGTTCTTC. This gives the protein CASTVSSIAEQFF.